Listed here are 30 T cell receptor beta chains from one sample, sequenced in a study of blood T cell dynamics during melanoma immunotherapy. Time point meaning: pre-treatment baseline. Sequenced by immunoSEQ multiplex PCR; TCRdb stores in-frame clones only, minus some. The table lists about 4,900 clones, about 90% of them singletons. Sequencing was performed on blood, taken from a patient treated with checkpoint blockade. These receptors all stem from a human donor with melanoma.

The CDR3: CASTSGGRVTGELFF. The CDR3 DNA reads as TGTGCCAGCACCTCCGGCGGGCGGGTGACCGGGGAGCTGTTTTTT. The rearrangement links TRBV5-4 to TRBJ2-2; D is perhaps TRBD2 (5 bases). V was clipped by 6 bases and J by 5 bases, with 17 bases between them. CDR1 and CDR2 (germline): SGHNT, YYREEE (reference sequence). This CDR3 region has 15 residues.

The chain links TRBV7-2 to TRBJ1-2; tentative D call: TRBD1 (6 bases). V lost 1 base and J 4 bases, leaving 19 bases between the germline ends. CDR1 and CDR2 (germline): SGHTA, FQGNSA. The CDR3 runs 17 residues. The CDR3 spells CASSLDGSGAISYGYTF. CDR3 nucleotides: TGTGCCAGCAGCTTAGACGGTTCGGGGGCGATCTCCTATGGCTACACCTTC.

V is TRBV11-2 and J is TRBJ2-1; possible D gene TRBD2, 6 bases. Between the trimmed V and J ends, which lost 6 bases and 8 bases, there was a span of 20 bases. There are 15 residues in the CDR3. In germline, CDR1 is SGHAT, CDR2 FQNNGV. Here the CDR3 DNA reads TGTGCCAGCAGTCAGCTAGCCGGGAGTAACTATGAGCAGTTCTTC. This codes for CASSQLAGSNYEQFF.

The V call is TRBV6-5, the J call TRBJ1-2, with 12 bases lining up with TRBD1. Germline loops: CDR1 MNHEY, CDR2 SVGAGI. The J segment lost 7 bases and the V segment lost 5 bases, leaving 8 bases of the junction unmatched. The CDR3 contains 15 residues. In nucleotides, the CDR3 is TGTGCCAGCAGTCAGACTGGGACAGGGGGCGTTGGCTACACCTTC. Amino acids: CASSQTGTGGVGYTF.

The rearrangement joins TRBV27 to TRBJ1-1, with D perhaps TRBD1 (5 bases). V lost 6 bases and J 3 bases, leaving 17 bases between the germline ends. The CDR3 extends over 15 amino acids. Germline V gene lookup returns CDR1 MNHEY and CDR2 SMNVEV (reference sequence). In nucleotides, the CDR3 is TGTGCCAGCAGACCAATCCGGGACGGAGACACTGAAGCTTTCTTT. As protein: CASRPIRDGDTEAFF.

The V gene is TRBV5-4, the J gene TRBJ1-1; 7 bases agree with TRBD1. Germline assignment: CDR1 SGHNT and CDR2 YYREEE (reference sequence). This CDR3 is built from 14 residues. Trimming took 7 bases from V and 4 from J; bases not matched to a gene: 10. The CDR3 sequence: CASPGTDHTTEAFF. The CDR3 bases are TGTGCCAGCCCCGGGACAGATCACACCACTGAAGCTTTCTTT.

This chain uses TRBV18 with TRBJ1-1, with D maybe TRBD1 (6 bases). This CDR3 comprises 14 residues. Trimming left V 3 bases short and J 4 bases short, with 12 bases between. The germline gives CDR1 KGHSH, CDR2 LQKENI. CDR3 nucleotides: TGTGCCAGCTCACCTAACAGGGAAGGCACTGAAGCTTTCTTT. This encodes CASSPNREGTEAFF.

This chain uses TRBV6-5 with TRBJ1-1, with 8 nucleotides matching TRBD1. This CDR3 comprises 13 residues. From germline, CDR1 is MNHEY and CDR2 SVGAGI. The V and J ends lost 6 bases and 5 bases, in that order; junction bases with no gene match: 5. In DNA, the CDR3 is TGTGCCAGCAGCCCTACAGGGGGAACTGAAGCTTTCTTT. Translated: CASSPTGGTEAFF.

The gene calls are TRBV10-3 and TRBJ2-5; D is perhaps TRBD1 (6 bases). With the DNA end fitting TRBJ2-7 better, the J assignment may be wrong. CDR1 ENHRY and CDR2 SYGVKD come from the germline V gene. The CDR3 has 16 amino acids. The CDR3 coding sequence is TGTGCCATCAGTGAGATGGGGACATCTGGCTCCTACGAGCAGTACTTC. This gives the protein CAISEMGTSGSYEQYF.

The rearrangement uses TRBV19 and TRBJ1-2, with TRBD1 as a possible D gene (5 bases). Trimming left V 5 bases short and J 10 bases short, with 20 bases between. The CDR3 sequence is 14 residues long. Germline V gene lookup returns CDR1 LNHDA and CDR2 SQIVND (reference sequence). In DNA, the CDR3 is TGTGCCAGTAGTCCAAACCGGGACCGGAATGTCTACACCTTC. It codes for CASSPNRDRNVYTF.

The gene calls are TRBV19 and TRBJ1-4; D ambiguous. The V gene lost 2 bases and the J gene lost 6 bases, with 10 bases spanning the gap. The CDR3 spans 14 residues. The germline CDR1 and CDR2 sequences are LNHDA and SQIVND (reference sequence). The CDR3 nucleotides read TGTGCCAGTAGTATAAGAAGGACGGATGAAAAACTGTTTTTT. This sequence encodes CASSIRRTDEKLFF.

This clone was picked up a small number of times. DNA for the CDR3: TGTGCCAGCAGCTTAGGGGGGGCAGGCTTGGGTCAGCCCCAGCATTTT. Its protein is CASSLGGAGLGQPQHF. The genes are TRBV7-9 and TRBJ1-5; TRBD1 might be the D (6 bases). Germline assignment: CDR1 SEHNR and CDR2 FQNEAQ (reference sequence). The length of the CDR3 is 16 residues. With 1 base removed from V and 6 bases from J, the gap between germline ends came to 16 bases.

This clone was detected once. DNA of the CDR3: TGTGCCAGCAGTCGCTCGGGGGTGGCGGCCCAGTACTTC. This encodes CASSRSGVAAQYF. This chain connects TRBV27 to TRBJ2-5; D is possibly TRBD2 (6 bases). V dropped 5 bases and J dropped 9 bases, with 16 bases sitting between them. The CDR3 is made up of 13 amino acids. Germline V gene sequence: CDR1 MNHEY, CDR2 SMNVEV (reference sequence).

The rearrangement links TRBV15 to TRBJ1-3; TRBD1 might be the D (6 bases). Trimming pared 0 bases from V and 5 bases from J, leaving 11 bases between. Germline V gene lookup returns CDR1 LNHNV and CDR2 YYDKDF (reference sequence). The CDR3 contains 15 residues. Here the CDR3 DNA reads TGTGCCACCAGCAGAGATCCGGGACACCGAAACACCATATATTTT. This encodes CATSRDPGHRNTIYF.

The chain combines TRBV23-1 with TRBJ1-3; D ambiguous. TRBV23-1 is treated as an ORF (open reading frame) with a function not yet certain. The CDR3 spans 17 residues. V was clipped by 1 base and J by 4 bases, with 17 bases between them. The CDR3 region is CASSQFKTWVYGNTIYF. CDR3 sequence (DNA): TGCGCCAGCAGTCAATTTAAAACCTGGGTCTACGGAAACACCATATATTTT.

V gene TRBV7-9 combines with J gene TRBJ2-1; maybe TRBD1 (5 bases). The CDR3 is made up of 11 amino acids. CDR1 is SEHNR and CDR2 is FQNEAQ in the germline V gene (reference sequence). V was shortened by 5 bases and J by 14 bases, with 13 bases between the two germline ends. The CDR3 loop reads CASSKDKAEFF. For the CDR3, the DNA is TGTGCCAGCAGCAAGGACAAGGCGGAGTTCTTC.

This clone was seen more than once but under ten times. This chain links TRBV5-6 with TRBJ2-7; 11 bases fit TRBD1. The J segment lost 6 bases and the V segment lost 4 bases, leaving 6 bases of the junction unmatched. Germline V CDR1 and CDR2: SGHDT, YYEEEE. This CDR3 region has 14 residues. The CDR3 here is CASSPDRGLVEQYF. The CDR3 DNA follows: TGTGCCAGCAGCCCGGACAGGGGGCTCGTCGAGCAGTACTTC.

This clone occurred once. The chain couples TRBV4-3 to TRBJ2-3; D gene ambiguous. The CDR3 has 15 amino acids. CDR1 LGHNA and CDR2 YSLEER come from the germline V gene. Trimming removed 0 bases from V and 1 base from J, with 8 bases in between. Written as DNA, the CDR3 is TGCGCCAGCAGCCAAGATATGGGCGGCACAGATACGCAGTATTTT. Translated: CASSQDMGGTDTQYF.

The chain joins TRBV29-1 to TRBJ2-1; 9 bases are shared with TRBD2. Germline loops: CDR1 SQVTM, CDR2 ANQGSEA. Unmatched junction bases numbered 5, after V lost 3 bases and J lost 2 bases. This CDR3 contains 15 residues. CDR3 residues: CSVEGIAGAYNEQFF. The CDR3 DNA follows: TGCAGCGTTGAGGGGATAGCGGGGGCCTACAATGAGCAGTTCTTC.

This chain links TRBV5-3 with TRBJ1-2; 9 bases are a match to TRBD1. TRBV5-3 is flagged as an ORF with uncertain function. V shed 4 bases, J shed 4 bases, and the junction held 17 bases outside the gene matches. This CDR3 contains 18 residues. The CDR3 bases are TGTGCCAGAAGCGGGGAGCCGGGACAGGGCCCTACTATCTATGGCTACACCTTC. Its protein is CARSGEPGQGPTIYGYTF.

The V call is TRBV27, the J call TRBJ2-2, with TRBD2 as a possible D gene (8 bases). The CDR3 extends over 19 amino acids. With 6 bases removed from V and 5 bases from J, the gap between germline ends came to 28 bases. CDR1 is MNHEY, CDR2 SMNVEV, per germline (reference sequence). The CDR3: CASRPLGAGAGGATGELFF. The CDR3 region has the DNA TGTGCCAGCAGACCGTTAGGAGCGGGAGCAGGGGGGGCGACCGGGGAGCTGTTTTTT.

The J gene is TRBJ2-7, the V gene TRBV11-2, with D uncertain. The CDR3 consists of 14 residues. Germline V gene sequence: CDR1 SGHAT, CDR2 FQNNGV. Trimming removed 3 bases from V and 4 bases from J, with 13 bases in between. In DNA, the CDR3 is TGTGCCAGCAGCTTGGAACAGCAGCTTTACGAGCAGTACTTC. Protein product: CASSLEQQLYEQYF.

The chain has TRBV2 and TRBJ2-7; 10 bases are a match to TRBD1. The V gene end was trimmed by 1 base and the J gene end by 3 bases; junction bases not matched to a gene: 6. From germline, CDR1 is SNHLY and CDR2 FYNNEI. This CDR3 contains 16 residues. CDR3 protein: CASSEGTTGGRYEQYF. The CDR3 nucleotides are TGTGCCAGCAGTGAAGGGACGACAGGGGGCCGCTACGAGCAGTACTTC. Supplemented by reference TRBV2 and TRBJ2-7, the full variable domain reads EPEVTQTPSHQVTQMGQEVILRCVPISNHLYFYWYRQILGQKVEFLVSFYNNEISEKSEIFDDQFSVERPDGSNFTLKIRSTKLEDSAMYFCASSEGTTGGRYEQYFGPGTRLTVT.

This chain uses TRBV6-4 with TRBJ1-1; D not certain. Trimming left V 6 bases short and J 2 bases short, with 10 bases between. The CDR3 runs 13 residues. Per the germline V gene, CDR1 is MRHNA and CDR2 is SNTAGT. CDR3 sequence: CASSRTGNTEAFF. CDR3 nucleotide sequence: TGTGCCAGCAGCCGGACGGGAAACACTGAAGCTTTCTTT.

The chain couples TRBV10-1 to TRBJ2-7; D unclear. The germline V and J ends were trimmed by 2 bases and 4 bases, with 12 bases remaining between them. This CDR3 has 14 amino acids. The germline V gene has CDR1 WNHNN and CDR2 SYGVQD (reference sequence). DNA for the CDR3: TGCGCCAGCAGTGAGACGGGCGGTGGGTACGAGCAGTACTTC. Translated, it gives CASSETGGGYEQYF.

This sequence joins TRBV9 and TRBJ1-3, with D possibly TRBD1 on 5 matching bases. The CDR3 loop spans 15 amino acids. Germline loops: CDR1 SGDLS, CDR2 YYNGEE. The germline V and J ends were trimmed by 2 bases and 2 bases, with 11 bases remaining between them. Here the CDR3 reads CASSVGGQAGNTIYF. The CDR3 nucleotides are TGTGCCAGCAGCGTGGGGGGTCAGGCTGGAAACACCATATATTTT. Filled out from reference TRBV9 and TRBJ1-3, the complete variable domain reads DSGVTQTPKHLITATGQRVTLRCSPRSGDLSVYWYQQSLDQGLQFLIQYYNGEERAKGNILERFSAQQFPDLHSELNLSSLELGDSALYFCASSVGGQAGNTIYFGEGSWLTVV.

This rearrangement joins TRBV5-1 to TRBJ2-3; 16 bases map to TRBD2. Germline lookup yields CDR1 SGHRS and CDR2 YFSETQ. The CDR3 extends over 16 amino acids. J was trimmed by 4 bases and V by 4 bases; bases with no gene match: 3. The CDR3 DNA reads TGCGCCAGCAGCGCCGGGACTAGCGGGAGGGCAGATACGCAGTATTTT. Protein sequence: CASSAGTSGRADTQYF. Based on the CDR3 plus reference TRBV5-1 and TRBJ2-3, the full variable domain is KAGVTQTPRYLIKTRGQQVTLSCSPISGHRSVSWYQQTPGQGLQFLFEYFSETQRNKGNFPGRFSGRQFSNSRSEMNVSTLELGDSALYLCASSAGTSGRADTQYFGPGTRLTVL.

The V call is TRBV4-2, the J call TRBJ1-2, with D unresolved. There are 16 residues in the CDR3. Germline V gene data show CDR1 as LGHNA and CDR2 as YNFKEQ. Trimming took 0 bases from V and 7 from J, leaving 18 bases between them. CDR3 sequence (DNA): TGTGCCAGCAGCCAAGACCCGGGAGGCAGGAACGCTGGCTACACCTTC. It is translated as CASSQDPGGRNAGYTF.

V is TRBV7-1 and J is TRBJ1-1, with TRBD1 as a possible D gene (5 bases). TRBV7-1 has ORF status, its function being uncertain. The CDR3 totals 15 residues. Trimming removed 5 bases at V and 2 bases at J, with 15 bases between. In DNA, the CDR3 is TGTGCCAGCAGCGCAATGGGACGGGCAAACACTGAAGCTTTCTTT. Amino acids: CASSAMGRANTEAFF.

The V call is TRBV11-3, the J call TRBJ2-3, with a weak D call TRBD2 (6 bases). Trimming cost V 1 base and J 6 bases, with 14 bases left between them. Looked up from germline, CDR1 is SGHNT and CDR2 is YENEEA. The CDR3 length is 15 residues. The CDR3 sequence: CASSLGLGRGDTQYF. Written as DNA, the CDR3 is TGTGCCAGCAGCTTAGGTCTCGGGAGAGGTGATACGCAGTATTTT.